This is a list of T cell receptor beta chains from one sample in a study of T cell responses to AZD1222 COVID-19 vaccine. Generated by immunoSEQ multiplex PCR, the TCRdb table keeps only in-frame clones and is missing some. The data hold more than 100,000 clones, with roughly 90% observed a single time. Sequences were derived from peripheral blood, sampled 28 days after the second AZD1222 dose. The receptors derive from an adult who received the AZD1222 COVID-19 vaccine. The CDR3 runs from the conserved cysteine through the conserved F or W. Fields, in order: J gene, D gene, V gene, clone size, CDR3 DNA, CDR3 protein. The D gene is left open where the match is weak. Clone sizes are given selectively: once, few, many, or a class where the clone is expanded.

TRBJ1-2	.	TRBV19	.	TGTGCCAGCAGGACAGAGCCCTTCTATGGCTACACCTTC	CASRTEPFYGYTF
TRBJ1-1	.	TRBV6-1	.	TGTGCCAGCAGTGAACGGGGGTCGAACACTGAAGCTTTCTTT	CASSERGSNTEAFF
TRBJ2-1	.	TRBV7-9	.	TGTGCCAGCAGCTTAGCGGGGGCGGGAATCTATGAGCAGTTCTTC	CASSLAGAGIYEQFF
TRBJ1-5	.	TRBV28	.	TGTGCCAGCAGTTCACCAGGGGATCAGCCCCAGCATTTT	CASSSPGDQPQHF
TRBJ2-7	TRBD1	TRBV28	.	TGTGCCAGCAGCGTCAGGGGGCCTGAGCAGTACTTC	CASSVRGPEQYF
TRBJ1-1	.	TRBV27	.	TGTGCCAGCAGTGATCTCATGAACACTGAAGCTTTCTTT	CASSDLMNTEAFF
TRBJ2-5	.	TRBV20-1	.	TGCAGTGCTAGAGATGGAGAGACCCAGTACTTC	CSARDGETQYF
TRBJ1-2	TRBD1	TRBV6-1	.	TGTGCCAGCAGTGAAGAGGCTCGACAGGGTAGCTACACCTTC	CASSEEARQGSYTF
TRBJ1-2	.	TRBV28	.	TGTGCCAGCAGCCTACCGGGGCCCCAGGAGGGTGGCTACACCTTC	CASSLPGPQEGGYTF
TRBJ2-7	TRBD1	TRBV5-6	few	TGTGCCAGCAGCAGACCGGGACAGGCTTCCTTC	CASSRPGQASF
TRBJ2-7	.	TRBV4-2	.	TGTGCCAGCAGCCGAGGTGGTTCGCTCTACGAGCAGTACTTC	CASSRGGSLYEQYF
TRBJ1-6	.	TRBV6-5	.	TGTGCCAGCAGTTACCTGGCAGGTTCCTATAATTCACCCCTCCACTTT	CASSYLAGSYNSPLHF
TRBJ1-3	TRBD1	TRBV7-2	.	TGTGCCAGCAGCAGGGACAGGAGCTCTGGAAACACCATATATTTT	CASSRDRSSGNTIYF
TRBJ1-1	.	TRBV6-5	.	TGTGCCGTGGGGAGAGGGGAAGGGACTGAAGCTTTCTTT	CAVGRGEGTEAFF
TRBJ1-5	.	TRBV29-1	.	TGCAGCGTTGAAGAAGAGGGAGGAAATCAGCCCCAGCATTTT	CSVEEEGGNQPQHF
TRBJ1-1	TRBD1	TRBV7-9	.	TGTGCCAGCAACGGACAGGGGTTGAACACTGAAGCTTTCTTT	CASNGQGLNTEAFF
TRBJ2-7	.	TRBV19	once	TGTGCCAGTAGTACGGGGGACCGACATTACGAGCAGTACTTC	CASSTGDRHYEQYF